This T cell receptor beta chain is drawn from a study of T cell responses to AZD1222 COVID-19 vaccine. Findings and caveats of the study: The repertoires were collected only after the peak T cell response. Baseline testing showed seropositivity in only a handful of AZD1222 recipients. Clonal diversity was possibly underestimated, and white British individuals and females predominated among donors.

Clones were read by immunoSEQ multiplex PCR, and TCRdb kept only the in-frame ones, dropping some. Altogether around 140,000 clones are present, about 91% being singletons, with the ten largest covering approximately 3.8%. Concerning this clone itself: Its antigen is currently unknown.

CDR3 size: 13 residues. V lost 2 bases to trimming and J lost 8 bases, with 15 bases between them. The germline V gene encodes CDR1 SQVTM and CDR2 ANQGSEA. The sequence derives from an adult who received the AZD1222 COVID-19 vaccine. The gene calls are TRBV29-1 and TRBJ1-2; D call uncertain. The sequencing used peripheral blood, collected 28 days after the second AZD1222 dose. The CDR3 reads CSVEPGVVSGYTF. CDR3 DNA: TGCAGCGTTGAACCCGGGGTTGTGAGCGGCTACACCTTC.